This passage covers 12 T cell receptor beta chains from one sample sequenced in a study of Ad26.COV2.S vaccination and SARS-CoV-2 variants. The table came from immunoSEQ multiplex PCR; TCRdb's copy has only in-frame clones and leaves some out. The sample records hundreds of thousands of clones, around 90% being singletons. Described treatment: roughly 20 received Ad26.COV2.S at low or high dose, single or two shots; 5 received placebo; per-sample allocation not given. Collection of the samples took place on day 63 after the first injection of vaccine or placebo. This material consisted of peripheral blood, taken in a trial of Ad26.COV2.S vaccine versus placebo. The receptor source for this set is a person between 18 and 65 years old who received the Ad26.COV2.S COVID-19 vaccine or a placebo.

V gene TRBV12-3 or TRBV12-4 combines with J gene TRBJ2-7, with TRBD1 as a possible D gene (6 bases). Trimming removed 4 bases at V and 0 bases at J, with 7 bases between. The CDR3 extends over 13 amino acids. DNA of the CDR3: TGTGCCAGCAGTTGGGGGCACTCCTACGAGCAGTACTTC. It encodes CASSWGHSYEQYF.

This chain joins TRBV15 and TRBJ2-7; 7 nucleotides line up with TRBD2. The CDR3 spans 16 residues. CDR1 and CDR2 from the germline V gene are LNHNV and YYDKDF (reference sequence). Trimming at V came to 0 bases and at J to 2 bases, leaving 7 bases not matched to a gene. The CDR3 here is CATSRDRASGAYEQYF. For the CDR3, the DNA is TGTGCCACCAGCAGAGATCGGGCTAGCGGAGCCTACGAGCAGTACTTC.

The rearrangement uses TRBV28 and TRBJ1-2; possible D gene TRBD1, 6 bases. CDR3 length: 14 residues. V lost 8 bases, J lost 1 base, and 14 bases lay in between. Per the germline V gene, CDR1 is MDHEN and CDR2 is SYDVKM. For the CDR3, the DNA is TGTGCCAGCCTTCTAGGGGGGCGTAACTATGGCTACACCTTC. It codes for CASLLGGRNYGYTF.

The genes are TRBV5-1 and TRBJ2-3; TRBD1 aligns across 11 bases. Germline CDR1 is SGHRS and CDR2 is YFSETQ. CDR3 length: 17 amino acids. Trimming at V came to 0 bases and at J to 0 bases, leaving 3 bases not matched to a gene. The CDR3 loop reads CASSLDGTGGSTDTQYF. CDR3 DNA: TGCGCCAGCAGCTTGGATGGGACAGGGGGGAGCACAGATACGCAGTATTTT.

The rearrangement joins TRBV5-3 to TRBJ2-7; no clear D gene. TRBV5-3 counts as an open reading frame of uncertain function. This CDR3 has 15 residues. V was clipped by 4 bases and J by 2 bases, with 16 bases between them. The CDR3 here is CARSDKPTNPYEQYF. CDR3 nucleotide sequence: TGTGCCAGAAGCGACAAGCCTACCAACCCCTACGAGCAGTACTTC.

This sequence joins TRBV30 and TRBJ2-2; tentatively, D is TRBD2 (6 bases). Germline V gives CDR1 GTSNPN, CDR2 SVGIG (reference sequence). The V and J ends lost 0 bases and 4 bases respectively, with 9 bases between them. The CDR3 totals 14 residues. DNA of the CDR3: TGTGCCTGGAGTGTTTCGGGAGCCACCGGGGAGCTGTTTTTT. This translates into CAWSVSGATGELFF.

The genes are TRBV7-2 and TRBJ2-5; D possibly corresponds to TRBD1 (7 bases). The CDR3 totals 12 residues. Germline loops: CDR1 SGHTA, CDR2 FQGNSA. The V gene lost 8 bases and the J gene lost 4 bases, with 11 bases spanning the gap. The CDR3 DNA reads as TGTGCCAGCGGGCAGGGGGGAGAGACCCAGTACTTC. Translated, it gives CASGQGGETQYF.

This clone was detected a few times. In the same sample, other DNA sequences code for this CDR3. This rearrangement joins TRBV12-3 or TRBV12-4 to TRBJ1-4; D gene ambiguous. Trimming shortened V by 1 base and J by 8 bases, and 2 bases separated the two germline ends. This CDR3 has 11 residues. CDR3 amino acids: CASSLGEKLFF. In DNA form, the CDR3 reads TGTGCCAGCAGTTTAGGGGAAAAACTGTTTTTT.

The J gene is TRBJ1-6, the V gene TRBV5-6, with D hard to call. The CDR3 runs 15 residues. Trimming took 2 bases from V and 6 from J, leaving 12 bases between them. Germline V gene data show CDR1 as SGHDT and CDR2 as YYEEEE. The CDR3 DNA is TGTGCCAGCAGCTTAGGACCCAGCGGTAATTCACCCCTCCACTTT. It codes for CASSLGPSGNSPLHF. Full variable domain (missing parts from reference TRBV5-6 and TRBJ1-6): DAGVTQSPTHLIKTRGQQVTLRCSPKSGHDTVSWYQQALGQGPQFIFQYYEEEERQRGNFPDRFSGHQFPNYSSELNVNALLLGDSALYLCASSLGPSGNSPLHFGNGTRLTVT.

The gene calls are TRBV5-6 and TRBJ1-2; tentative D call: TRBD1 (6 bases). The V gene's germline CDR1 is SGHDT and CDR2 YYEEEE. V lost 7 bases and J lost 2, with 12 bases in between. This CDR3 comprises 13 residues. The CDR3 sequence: CASVSGQNYGYTF. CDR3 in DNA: TGTGCCAGCGTTTCCGGACAGAACTATGGCTACACCTTC.

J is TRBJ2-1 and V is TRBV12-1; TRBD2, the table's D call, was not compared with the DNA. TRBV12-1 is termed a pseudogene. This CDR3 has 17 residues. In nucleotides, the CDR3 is TGTGCCAGCAGCTCCACGCACCCGGGGGGGCCTTACAATGAGCAGTTCTTC. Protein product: CASSSTHPGGPYNEQFF.

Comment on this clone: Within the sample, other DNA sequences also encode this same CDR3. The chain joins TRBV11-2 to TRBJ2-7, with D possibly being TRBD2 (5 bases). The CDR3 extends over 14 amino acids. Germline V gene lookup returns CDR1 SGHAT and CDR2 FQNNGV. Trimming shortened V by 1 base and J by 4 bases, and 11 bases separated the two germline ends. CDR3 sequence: CASSLGGSGYEQYF. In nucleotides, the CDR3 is TGTGCCAGCAGCTTAGGAGGGAGCGGTTACGAGCAGTACTTC.